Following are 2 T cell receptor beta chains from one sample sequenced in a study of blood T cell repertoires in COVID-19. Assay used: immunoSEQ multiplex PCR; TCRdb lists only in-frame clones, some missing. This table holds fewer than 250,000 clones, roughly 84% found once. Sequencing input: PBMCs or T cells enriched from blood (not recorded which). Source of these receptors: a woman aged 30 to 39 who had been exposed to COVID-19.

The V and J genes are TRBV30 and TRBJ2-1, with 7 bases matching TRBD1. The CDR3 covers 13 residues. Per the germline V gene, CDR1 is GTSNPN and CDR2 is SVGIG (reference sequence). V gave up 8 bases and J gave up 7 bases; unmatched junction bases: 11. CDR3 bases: TGTGCCGGATTCGACAGGGCGCGGAATGAGCAGTTCTTC. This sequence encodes CAGFDRARNEQFF.

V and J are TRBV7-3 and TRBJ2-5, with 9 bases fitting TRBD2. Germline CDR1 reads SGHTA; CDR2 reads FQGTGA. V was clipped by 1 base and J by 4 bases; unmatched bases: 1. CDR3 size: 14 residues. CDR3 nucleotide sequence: TGTGCCAGCAGCTTAAATAGCGGGGGAGAGACCCAGTACTTC. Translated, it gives CASSLNSGGETQYF.